This T cell receptor (beta chain) was sequenced for a study of T cell repertoires in cytomegalovirus infection. For the study at large: Well-studied HLA-B-restricted epitopes and recently identified HLA-C-restricted epitopes of CMV were both used in the study. Signatures in public TCR beta sequences pointed to both CMV infection and matching HLA type.

MiXCR, run by TCRdb on the reads, gives a single entry per CDR3 protein. The sample includes about 890,000 distinct CDR3 sequences, roughly 31% of them seen just once. Concerning this clonotype itself: Antigen specificity is unknown. A junction end diverges from the germline sequence, so it may reflect a read error.

Study-level results: Cumulated frequencies of public TCR beta families served to identify carriers of CMV plus the relevant HLA. CMV-specific TCR beta clonotypes restricted by HLA-C were the ones dominating the ex vivo response.

The clonotype was recovered from a human donor in good health (CMV status not recorded). Some clones in this sample may be carry-over from other donors' samples. Sequenced material: cultured CD8+ T cells from PBMCs, taken from culture after CMV antigen stimulation.

CDR3: CSWAGGPRF. CDR3 nucleotide sequence: TGCAGTTGGGCGGGGGGACCCCGATTC. This chain connects TRBV20-1 to TRBJ2-5, with TRBD2 identical over 8 bases. The V gene's germline CDR1 is DFQATT and CDR2 SNEGSKA (reference sequence). The length of the CDR3 is 9 residues.